The rows below give T cell receptor beta chains drawn from one sample of a study of human T cells and chemical hapten exposure. MiXCR, run by TCRdb on the reads, gives a single entry per CDR3 protein. Of about 120,000 distinct CDR3 sequences listed, about 7.7% are singletons. The sequencing input was whole blood. Receptor source: a human donor in good health. Some clones in this sample may be carry-over from other donors' samples. The CDR3 runs from the conserved cysteine through the conserved F or W. The D gene is left open where the match is weak. Clone size is given for some rows only: seen once, a few or many times, or a class if the clone is expanded.

v_call	clone_size	j_call	d_call	cdr3_length	cdr3_nt	cdr3_aa
TRBV5-1	.	TRBJ2-4	.	13	TGCGCCAGCAGCTTGTCGCCAGAAAACATTCAGTACTTC	CASSLSPENIQYF
TRBV4-3	few	TRBJ2-3	.	16	TGCGCCAGCAGCCAAATAGGGGGGGGGCCCAGAGATACGCAGTATTTT	CASSQIGGGPRDTQYF
TRBV6-2/TRBV6-3	few	TRBJ2-1	.	16	TGTGCCAGCAGTTACTCGGTAATGGGGGGTATCAATGAGCAGTTCTTC	CASSYSVMGGINEQFF
TRBV13	few	TRBJ1-3	.	13	TGTGCCAGCAGCTTTAAGGGCGGAAACACCATATATTTT	CASSFKGGNTIYF
TRBV5-1	.	TRBJ2-1	.	12	TGCGCCAGCAGCTTGAACAGGGATGAGCAGTTCTTC	CASSLNRDEQFF
TRBV12-3/TRBV12-4	many	TRBJ1-2	.	17	TGTGCCAGCAGTCCCTCCGGGGGGTTGGGGCTTCGGTATGGCTACACCTTC	CASSPSGGLGLRYGYTF
TRBV27	few	TRBJ1-5	.	13	TGTGCCAGCAGTTGGGACAACAATCAGCCCCAGCATTTT	CASSWDNNQPQHF
TRBV7-9	.	TRBJ2-5	.	13	TGTGCCAGCGGCTTTTCCTCACAAGAGACCCAGTACTTC	CASGFSSQETQYF
TRBV18	.	TRBJ2-1	TRBD2	15	TGTGCCAGCTCACCACCCGGGACTACAAACAATGAGCAGTTCTTC	CASSPPGTTNNEQFF
TRBV5-1	few	TRBJ1-2	TRBD1	16	TGCGCCAGCAGCTTGGAGGGACAGGGAATTGGGGATGGCTACACCTTC	CASSLEGQGIGDGYTF
TRBV5-1	once	TRBJ2-5	TRBD2	18	TGCGCCAGCAGCTTGGGGCTAGCGGGACCTTCTAACCAAGAGACCCAGTACTTC	CASSLGLAGPSNQETQYF
TRBV13	many	TRBJ2-1	.	15	TGTGCCAGCAGCTTACAAGCGAGCTCCTACAATGAGCAGTTCTTC	CASSLQASSYNEQFF
TRBV20-1	many	TRBJ1-5	TRBD1	12	TGCAGTGCAGGACAGGGGGATCAGCCCCAGCATTTT	CSAGQGDQPQHF
TRBV27	many	TRBJ2-7	.	15	TGTGCCAGCAGTTTTGAGGCTAGCGCTGACTACGAGCAGTACTTC	CASSFEASADYEQYF
TRBV7-2	.	TRBJ2-7	.	12	TGTGCCAGCAGCACCCCCAGGGGCGAGCAGTACTTC	CASSTPRGEQYF
TRBV3-1	few	TRBJ2-5	TRBD2	17	TGTGCCAGCAGCCAAGATTGGATAGCGGGGGGGCAAGAGACCCAGTACTTC	CASSQDWIAGGQETQYF
TRBV7-8	many	TRBJ2-1	.	12	TGTGCCAGCAGCTCAAGGGACAATGAGCAGTTCTTC	CASSSRDNEQFF
TRBV5-6	few	TRBJ1-1	.	15	TGTGCCAGCAGCTGGTGGGGACGGCCGACTGCTGAAGCTTTCTTT	CASSWWGRPTAEAFF
TRBV2	.	TRBJ2-5	.	13	TGTGCCAGCAGTGAACAACTACAAGAGACCCAGTACTTC	CASSEQLQETQYF
TRBV28	few	TRBJ1-5	TRBD1	15	TGTGCCAGCAGAACACAGGGGGCGCGGAGGCAGCCCCAGCATTTT	CASRTQGARRQPQHF
TRBV5-1	.	TRBJ2-3	.	14	TGCGCCAGCAGCCCCGACGGGCGCACAGATACGCAGTATTTT	CASSPDGRTDTQYF
TRBV29-1	.	TRBJ1-2	.	12	TGCAGCGTTGAACGAGGGGGGGATGGCTACACCTTC	CSVERGGDGYTF
TRBV19	few	TRBJ1-5	.	16	TGTGCCAGTAGTGGACGGGCCACGTTCGAGAATCAGCCCCAGCATTTT	CASSGRATFENQPQHF